This is a list of T cell receptor beta chains from one sample in a study of blood T cell repertoires in COVID-19. Using immunoSEQ multiplex PCR, the repertoire was profiled, and TCRdb retains in-frame clones only, with some absent. The repertoire holds about 87,000 clones, with 80% to 90% as singletons. Sequences were obtained from peripheral blood. These receptors came from a man older than 75 with acute or convalescent COVID-19. The CDR3 runs from the conserved cysteine through the conserved F or W. D genes are given only for firm matches. Expanded clones get a size class; other rows say once, few or many, or leave the size out.

CDR3,DNA,V,D,size,J
CASSLSSGAYNEQFF,TGTGCCAGCAGCTTGAGTAGCGGGGCCTACAATGAGCAGTTCTTC,TRBV5-4,TRBD2,few,TRBJ2-1
CASKLGGKNTEAFF,TGTGCCAGCAAGTTGGGGGGGAAGAACACTGAAGCTTTCTTT,TRBV3-1/TRBV3-2,.,.,TRBJ1-1
CSVDGGRGITQYF,TGCAGCGTTGATGGAGGGCGGGGTATTACGCAGTATTTT,TRBV29-1,.,once,TRBJ2-3
CASSLRDRGGDTQYF,TGTGCCAGCAGCTTGAGGGACAGGGGCGGGGATACGCAGTATTTT,TRBV5-5,TRBD1,.,TRBJ2-3
CASSSDPREPQGYTF,TGCGCCAGCAGCTCCGATCCCCGGGAGCCCCAGGGCTACACCTTC,TRBV5-1,.,.,TRBJ1-2
CASSQNQGAGGNTIYF,TGTGCCAGCAGCCAAAACCAGGGGGCGGGCGGAAACACCATATATTTT,TRBV4-2,TRBD1,.,TRBJ1-3
CASTGNTGELFF,TGTGCCAGCACCGGGAACACCGGGGAGCTGTTTTTT,TRBV6-5,.,.,TRBJ2-2
CASSGTGKLEQYF,TGTGCCAGTAGTGGGACAGGGAAACTAGAGCAGTACTTC,TRBV19,TRBD1,.,TRBJ2-7
CAREGQGDRNEQFF,TGTGCCAGAGAGGGACAGGGAGATAGGAATGAGCAGTTCTTC,TRBV2,TRBD1,once,TRBJ2-1
CASSLSGTTNYGYTF,TGTGCCAGCAGCTTGTCTGGCACGACTAACTATGGCTACACCTTC,TRBV7-2,.,.,TRBJ1-2
CARSLDSGRYHEQFF,TGTGCCAGAAGCTTAGACAGCGGGAGATATCATGAGCAGTTCTTC,TRBV5-3,TRBD2,.,TRBJ2-1
CASSRVVAGGFYNEQFF,TGCGCCAGCAGCCGCGTGGTAGCGGGGGGGTTCTACAATGAGCAGTTCTTC,TRBV5-1,TRBD2,.,TRBJ2-1
CASSFLAGGPAGELFF,TGTGCCAGCAGTTTCCTAGCGGGAGGGCCGGCCGGGGAGCTGTTTTTT,TRBV28,TRBD2,.,TRBJ2-2
CAISQDRDSSPLHF,TGTGCCATCAGCCAGGACAGGGATAGTTCACCCCTCCACTTT,TRBV10-3,TRBD1,.,TRBJ1-6
CASSFDWTGNYGYTF,TGCGCCAGCAGCTTTGATTGGACAGGCAACTATGGCTACACCTTC,TRBV5-1,TRBD1,.,TRBJ1-2
CASSLGPDEKLFF,TGTGCCAGCAGCTTAGGCCCAGATGAAAAACTGTTTTTT,TRBV7-8,.,.,TRBJ1-4
CASSETVGNTIYF,TGTGCCAGCAGTGAGACAGTTGGAAACACCATATATTTT,TRBV6-1,.,.,TRBJ1-3
CASSLGTSDTGELFF,TGTGCCAGCAGCCTTGGGACTAGCGACACCGGGGAGCTGTTTTTT,TRBV7-2,TRBD2,.,TRBJ2-2
CASSTTGAETQYF,TGTGCCAGTAGTACGACAGGGGCCGAGACCCAGTACTTC,TRBV19,TRBD1,few,TRBJ2-5
CASSLTQNTEAFF,TGTGCCAGCAGCTTAACCCAGAACACTGAAGCTTTCTTT,TRBV7-3,.,.,TRBJ1-1
CASDETGVVGYEQYF,TGTGCCAGCGATGAGACAGGGGTTGTTGGGTACGAGCAGTACTTC,TRBV28,TRBD1,once,TRBJ2-7
CSVDYRGEQYF,TGCAGCGTTGATTACAGGGGCGAGCAGTACTTC,TRBV29-1,TRBD1,.,TRBJ2-7
CASTNDWQGRNTEAFF,TGTGCCAGCACGAATGACTGGCAGGGGCGAAACACTGAAGCTTTCTTT,TRBV7-9,.,.,TRBJ1-1
CASSQLGGTSDF,TGTGCCAGCAGCCAACTCGGCGGGACGTCGGACTTC,TRBV3-1/TRBV3-2,.,few,TRBJ2-7
CARSSRTGEGSYNEQFF,TGTGCCAGAAGCTCAAGGACAGGCGAGGGGTCCTACAATGAGCAGTTCTTC,TRBV5-3,TRBD1,.,TRBJ2-1
CASSVGQPGELFF,TGTGCCAGCAGTGTGGGACAGCCCGGGGAGCTGTTTTTT,TRBV2,TRBD1,few,TRBJ2-2
CASSPDRGGSPLHF,TGTGCCAGCAGCCCGGACAGGGGCGGTTCACCCCTCCACTTT,TRBV7-2,TRBD1,.,TRBJ1-6
CAISESGVTNQPQHF,TGTGCCATCAGTGAGTCGGGAGTGACCAATCAGCCCCAGCATTTT,TRBV10-3,.,.,TRBJ1-5
CASGSGDVAGNTIYF,TGTGCTAGTGGCTCAGGTGACGTGGCGGGAAACACCATATATTTT,TRBV12-5,.,.,TRBJ1-3
CATSRGQGASEKLFF,TGTGCCACCAGCAGGGGACAGGGGGCGAGTGAAAAACTGTTTTTT,TRBV15,TRBD1,.,TRBJ1-4
CASSQTGAKNIQYF,TGTGCCAGCAGCCAGACGGGTGCCAAAAACATTCAGTACTTC,TRBV3-1/TRBV3-2,.,.,TRBJ2-4
CASSWTNRGYGYTF,TGCGCCAGCAGCTGGACTAACAGAGGCTATGGCTACACCTTC,TRBV5-1,.,.,TRBJ1-2
CASSPGAGGRETQYF,TGTGCCAGCAGCCCAGGGGCGGGGGGCCGAGAGACCCAGTACTTC,TRBV5-8,TRBD2,.,TRBJ2-5
CASSLAGGATNEKLFF,TGTGCCAGCAGCTTGGCAGGGGGCGCAACTAATGAAAAACTGTTTTTT,TRBV5-5,TRBD1,once,TRBJ1-4
CASSPWAGAGETQYF,TGTGCCAGCAGCCCCTGGGCGGGCGCGGGAGAGACCCAGTACTTC,TRBV7-6,.,.,TRBJ2-5
CASSVPGDNYGYTF,TGTGCCAGCAGCGTTCCAGGGGATAACTATGGCTACACCTTC,TRBV11-2,.,.,TRBJ1-2
CASSPHTSGMYNEQFF,TGTGCCAGCAGTCCGCATACTAGCGGGATGTACAATGAGCAGTTCTTC,TRBV27,TRBD2,.,TRBJ2-1
CASSPNTDSTEGYTF,TGTGCCAGCAGCCCCAATACAGACAGCACGGAGGGCTACACCTTC,TRBV2,.,few,TRBJ1-2
CASSFAGLNEQFF,TGTGCCAGCAGCTTTGCGGGGTTGAATGAGCAGTTCTTC,TRBV5-4,.,.,TRBJ2-1
CASKGSLAQYF,TGTGCCAGCAAAGGGAGTCTGGCCCAGTACTTC,TRBV12-3/TRBV12-4,.,few,TRBJ2-5
CASSLQPGISEAFF,TGTGCCAGCAGCTTACAGCCAGGAATCTCTGAAGCTTTCTTT,TRBV7-2,.,.,TRBJ1-1
CASSWLGGVAEAFF,TGTGCCAGCAGTTGGTTAGGGGGCGTCGCTGAAGCTTTCTTT,TRBV28,TRBD1,.,TRBJ1-1
CATSKNQGSEAFF,TGTGCCACCAGTAAGAACCAGGGGTCTGAAGCTTTCTTT,TRBV24-1,.,once,TRBJ1-1
CASSLLAGVAEQFF,TGTGCCAGCAGTTTATTAGCGGGAGTAGCTGAGCAGTTCTTC,TRBV27,TRBD2,.,TRBJ2-1
CASSLDGTAQETQYF,TGTGCCAGCAGCTTAGACGGGACAGCCCAAGAGACCCAGTACTTC,TRBV11-3,TRBD1,.,TRBJ2-5
CASSPSLSRDTQYF,TGTGCCAGCAGCCCCTCCCTCTCTAGAGATACGCAGTATTTT,TRBV7-9,.,.,TRBJ2-3
CASSLQTGLNQPQHF,TGTGCCAGCAGCTTACAAACAGGGCTCAATCAGCCCCAGCATTTT,TRBV6-2/TRBV6-3,.,.,TRBJ1-5
CASSYGSDTGPYEQYF,TGTGCCAGCAGTTACGGATCGGACACAGGGCCCTACGAGCAGTACTTC,TRBV6-2/TRBV6-3,.,.,TRBJ2-7
CASSKTGIDGGYTF,TGTGCCAGCTCTAAGACAGGGATTGATGGTGGCTACACCTTC,TRBV18,TRBD1,.,TRBJ1-2
CASGRFVNTEAFF,TGTGCCAGTGGCCGCTTTGTGAACACTGAAGCTTTCTTT,TRBV6-5,.,.,TRBJ1-1
CASSYSREVGNTEAFF,TGTGCCAGCAGTTACTCCAGGGAAGTCGGGAACACTGAAGCTTTCTTT,TRBV6-5,.,.,TRBJ1-1
CASSYFWTGRDTEAFF,TGTGCCAGCAGTTATTTCTGGACAGGGCGAGACACTGAAGCTTTCTTT,TRBV6-5,TRBD1,.,TRBJ1-1